The sample holds a few counts of the clone carrying this T cell receptor beta chain. Its matching antigen is unknown. This entry is derived from a study of T cell repertoires in cytomegalovirus infection. The wider study: Through public TCR beta signatures, both CMV infection and matching HLA type were indicated.

V was pared by 1 base and J by 4 bases, with 7 bases between. CDR3 size: 14 residues. Per the germline V gene, CDR1 is SGHTA and CDR2 is FQGNSA. Whole-study findings and limits: Based on cumulative public TCR beta family frequency, carriers of CMV plus the relevant HLA were identified. Predominance within the ex vivo response was attributable to HLA-C-restricted CMV-specific TCR beta clonotypes.

MiXCR was run by TCRdb on the reads, yielding one entry per CDR3 protein. Of around 310,000 distinct CDR3 sequences listed, 17% are singletons. The TCR sequence derives from a human donor in good health (CMV status not recorded). Some clones in this sample may be carry-over from other donors' samples. The specimen sequenced was PBMCs. The rearrangement links TRBV7-2 to TRBJ2-2; D gene uncertain. The CDR3 region has the DNA TGTGCCAGCAGCTTAGTTTTGCGCACCGGGGAGCTGTTTTTT. It codes for CASSLVLRTGELFF. The variable domain in full, with the rest retrieved from reference TRBV7-2 and TRBJ2-2, is GAGVSQSPSNKVTEKGKDVELRCDPISGHTALYWYRQSLGQGLEFLIYFQGNSAPDKSGLPSDRFSAERTGGSVSTLTIQRTQQEDSAVYLCASSLVLRTGELFFGEGSRLTVL.